The clone carrying this TCR beta chain came up once. The V and J ends lost 8 bases and 4 bases respectively, with 20 bases between them. CDR1 and CDR2 (germline): MGHDK, SYGVNS. This CDR3 region has 15 residues. This sample was included in a study of T cells in Graves' hyperthyroidism and ophthalmopathy. Using RNA transcripts as the source, TCR beta CDR3 regions were amplified. HTBI primers were used for first-round RT-PCR of the TCR CDR3. TCRdb used MiXCR to reprocess the multiplex PCR reads, holding one entry per CDR3 protein. The data show hundreds of thousands of distinct CDR3 sequences, more than 30% seen once.

The sequence came from a young man with Graves' hyperthyroidism. The sequenced sample consisted of blood. The chain uses TRBV25-1 and TRBJ2-5; tentatively, D is TRBD2 (6 bases). This CDR3 reads CASVDLGGRAETQYF. The DNA for the CDR3 is TGTGCCAGCGTTGACCTCGGGGGACGGGCAGAGACCCAGTACTTC.